This T cell receptor (beta chain) is drawn from a study of shared clonotypes between healthy human individuals. About the study: There were three CD4 naive, three CD4 memory, two CD8 naive and one CD8 memory plates per donor. General study findings and limits: Estimated richness was generally greater in naive than memory subsets. Researchers sampled only blood; tissue repertoires likely differ. Sharing of clonotypes among donors was expected to vary with sequencing depth.

CD8 cells regarded as naive lacked CD45RO, were positively chosen for CCR7, and omitted terminally differentiated effector memory CD45RA+ cells. Produced via immunoSEQ multiplex PCR; TCRdb's table is partial and in-frame only. The profile shows just over 2,000,000 clones, 85% to 95% of them singletons. V was cut by 5 bases and J by 0 bases, with 14 bases left in between. The germline V gene encodes CDR1 LNHNV and CDR2 YYDKDF (reference sequence). The CDR3 length is 15 residues. With respect to this clone: The antigen remains unidentified.

The sequence was collected from a man aged 18-30 years in good health. What was sequenced was naive CD8+ T cells sorted from blood. The rearrangement links TRBV15 to TRBJ2-7; the D gene could be TRBD1 or TRBD2 (5 bases each). The CDR3 here is CATSVGTEASYEQYF. CDR3 coding DNA: TGTGCCACCAGCGTCGGGACCGAAGCCTCCTACGAGCAGTACTTC.